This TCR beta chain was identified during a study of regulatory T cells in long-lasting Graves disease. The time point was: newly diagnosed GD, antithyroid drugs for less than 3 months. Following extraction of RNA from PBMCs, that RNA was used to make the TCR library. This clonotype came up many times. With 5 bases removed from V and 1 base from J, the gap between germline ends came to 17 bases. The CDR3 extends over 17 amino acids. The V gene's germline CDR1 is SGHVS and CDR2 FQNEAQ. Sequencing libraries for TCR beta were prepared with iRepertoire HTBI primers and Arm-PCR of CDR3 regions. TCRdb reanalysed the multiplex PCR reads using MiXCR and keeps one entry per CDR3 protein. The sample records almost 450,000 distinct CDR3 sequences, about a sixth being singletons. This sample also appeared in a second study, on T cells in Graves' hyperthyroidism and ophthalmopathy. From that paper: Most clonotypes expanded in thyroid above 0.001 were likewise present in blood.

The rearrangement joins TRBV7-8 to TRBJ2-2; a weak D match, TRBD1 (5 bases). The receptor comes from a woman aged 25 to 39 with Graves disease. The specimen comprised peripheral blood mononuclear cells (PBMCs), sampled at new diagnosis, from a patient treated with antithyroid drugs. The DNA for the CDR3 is TGTGCCAGCAGCCAGAGCAGAAGGGGCGTGAACACCGGGGAGCTGTTTTTT. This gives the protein CASSQSRRGVNTGELFF.